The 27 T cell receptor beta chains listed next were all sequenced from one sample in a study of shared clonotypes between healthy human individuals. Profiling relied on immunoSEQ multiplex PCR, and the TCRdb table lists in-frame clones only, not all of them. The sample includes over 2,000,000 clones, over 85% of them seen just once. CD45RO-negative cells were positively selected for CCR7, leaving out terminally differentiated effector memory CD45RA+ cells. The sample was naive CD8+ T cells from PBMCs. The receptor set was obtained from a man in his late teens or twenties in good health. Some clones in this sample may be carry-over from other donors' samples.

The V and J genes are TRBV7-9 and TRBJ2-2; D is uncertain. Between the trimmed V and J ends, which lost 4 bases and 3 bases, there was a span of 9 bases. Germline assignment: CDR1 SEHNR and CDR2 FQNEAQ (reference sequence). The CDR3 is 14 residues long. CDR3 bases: TGTGCCAGCAGCTCCCCCCCCCACACCGGGGAGCTGTTTTTT. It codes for CASSSPPHTGELFF.

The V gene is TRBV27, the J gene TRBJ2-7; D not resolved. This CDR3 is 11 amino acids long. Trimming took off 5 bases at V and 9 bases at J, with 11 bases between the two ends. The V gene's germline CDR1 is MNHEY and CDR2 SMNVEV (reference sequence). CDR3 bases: TGTGCCAGCAGTCCCGGGTTTGGGCAGTACTTC. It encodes CASSPGFGQYF.

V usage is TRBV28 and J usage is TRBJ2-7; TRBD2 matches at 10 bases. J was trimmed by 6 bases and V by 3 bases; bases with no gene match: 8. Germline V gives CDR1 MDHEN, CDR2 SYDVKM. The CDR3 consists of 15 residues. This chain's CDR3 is CASSFRLAGVGEQYF. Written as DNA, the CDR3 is TGTGCCAGCAGTTTCCGCCTAGCGGGAGTCGGCGAGCAGTACTTC.

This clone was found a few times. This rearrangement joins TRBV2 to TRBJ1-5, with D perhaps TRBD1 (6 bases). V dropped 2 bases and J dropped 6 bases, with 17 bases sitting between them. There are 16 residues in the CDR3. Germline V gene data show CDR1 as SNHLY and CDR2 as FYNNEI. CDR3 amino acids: CASSEHLKGEGQPQHF. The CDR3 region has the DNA TGTGCCAGCAGTGAACATTTGAAGGGGGAAGGTCAGCCCCAGCATTTT.

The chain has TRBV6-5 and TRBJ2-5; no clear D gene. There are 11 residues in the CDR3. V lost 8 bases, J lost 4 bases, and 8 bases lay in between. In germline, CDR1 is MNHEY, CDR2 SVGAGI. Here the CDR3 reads CASAVGETQYF. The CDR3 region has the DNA TGTGCCAGCGCGGTAGGAGAGACCCAGTACTTC.

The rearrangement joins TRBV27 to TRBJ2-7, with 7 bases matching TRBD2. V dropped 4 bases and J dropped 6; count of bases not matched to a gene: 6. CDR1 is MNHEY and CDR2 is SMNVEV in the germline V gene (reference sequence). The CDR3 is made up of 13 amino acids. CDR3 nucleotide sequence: TGTGCCAGCAGTTGGGGGGGTTCGACCGAGCAGTACTTC. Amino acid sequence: CASSWGGSTEQYF.

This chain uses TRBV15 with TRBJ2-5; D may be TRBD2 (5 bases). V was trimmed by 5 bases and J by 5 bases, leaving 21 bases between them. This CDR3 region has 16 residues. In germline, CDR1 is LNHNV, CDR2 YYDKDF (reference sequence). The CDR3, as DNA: TGTGCCACCAGCTCATACAGTCGGGGTGATGAGGAGACCCAGTACTTC. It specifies CATSSYSRGDEETQYF.

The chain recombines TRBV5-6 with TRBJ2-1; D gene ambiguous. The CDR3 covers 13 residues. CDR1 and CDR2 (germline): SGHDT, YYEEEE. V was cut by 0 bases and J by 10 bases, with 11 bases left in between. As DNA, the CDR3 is TGTGCCAGCAGCTTGGGGAGCCAGAGGGAGCAGTTCTTC. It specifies CASSLGSQREQFF.

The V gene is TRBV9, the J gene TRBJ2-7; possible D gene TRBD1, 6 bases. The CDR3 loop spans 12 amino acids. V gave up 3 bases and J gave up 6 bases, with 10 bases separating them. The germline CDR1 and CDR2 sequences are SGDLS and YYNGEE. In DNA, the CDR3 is TGTGCCAGCAGCGCACAGGGTCTCGAGCAGTACTTC. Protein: CASSAQGLEQYF.

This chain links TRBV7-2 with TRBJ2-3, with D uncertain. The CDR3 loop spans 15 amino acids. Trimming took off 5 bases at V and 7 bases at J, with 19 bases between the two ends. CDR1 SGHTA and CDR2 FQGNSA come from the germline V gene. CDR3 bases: TGTGCCAGCAGCCAAGGACCTATTACAACATATACGCAGTATTTT. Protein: CASSQGPITTYTQYF.

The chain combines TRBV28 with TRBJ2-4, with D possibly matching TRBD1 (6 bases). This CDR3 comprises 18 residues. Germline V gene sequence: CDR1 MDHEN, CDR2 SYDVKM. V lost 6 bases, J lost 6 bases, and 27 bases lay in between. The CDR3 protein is CASRGPSANRELVNIQYF. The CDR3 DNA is TGTGCCAGCAGAGGGCCGTCCGCCAACAGGGAACTAGTAAACATTCAGTACTTC.

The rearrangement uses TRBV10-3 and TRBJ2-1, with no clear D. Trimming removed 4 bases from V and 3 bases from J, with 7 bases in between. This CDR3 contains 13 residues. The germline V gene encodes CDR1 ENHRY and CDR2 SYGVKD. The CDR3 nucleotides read TGTGCCATCAGTGCGGACGGCTACAATGAGCAGTTCTTC. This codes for CAISADGYNEQFF.

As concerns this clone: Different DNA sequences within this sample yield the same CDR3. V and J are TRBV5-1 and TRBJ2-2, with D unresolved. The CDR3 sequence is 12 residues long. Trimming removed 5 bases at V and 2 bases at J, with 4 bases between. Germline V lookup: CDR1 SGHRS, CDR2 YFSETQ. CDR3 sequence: CASRLNTGELFF. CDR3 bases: TGCGCCAGCAGACTAAACACCGGGGAGCTGTTTTTT.

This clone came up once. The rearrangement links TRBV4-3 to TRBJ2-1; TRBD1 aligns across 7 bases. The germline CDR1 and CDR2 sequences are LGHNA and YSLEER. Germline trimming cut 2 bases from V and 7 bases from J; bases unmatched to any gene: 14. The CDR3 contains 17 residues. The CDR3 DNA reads TGCGCCAGCAGCCAAAGATGGCAGGGGGTGGTGATTAATGAGCAGTTCTTC. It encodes CASSQRWQGVVINEQFF.

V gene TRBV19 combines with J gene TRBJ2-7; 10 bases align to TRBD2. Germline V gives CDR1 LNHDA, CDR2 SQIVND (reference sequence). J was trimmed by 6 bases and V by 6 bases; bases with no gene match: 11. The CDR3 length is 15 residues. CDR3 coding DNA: TGTGCCAGTAGACCTAGCGGGAGCCCCCTAGCCGAGCAGTACTTC. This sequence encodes CASRPSGSPLAEQYF.

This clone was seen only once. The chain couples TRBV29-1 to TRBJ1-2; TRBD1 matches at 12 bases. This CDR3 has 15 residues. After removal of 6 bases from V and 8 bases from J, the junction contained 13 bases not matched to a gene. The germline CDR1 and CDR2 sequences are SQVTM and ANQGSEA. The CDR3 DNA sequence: TGCAGCGTCCCGGGACAGGGGGCTCTTTTTGGCGGCTACACCTTC. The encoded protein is CSVPGQGALFGGYTF. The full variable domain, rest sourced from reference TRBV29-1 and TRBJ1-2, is SAVISQKPSRDICQRGTSLTIQCQVDSQVTMMFWYRQQPGQSLTLIATANQGSEATYESGFVIDKFPISRPNLTFSTLTVSNMSPEDSSIYLCSVPGQGALFGGYTFGSGTRLTVV.

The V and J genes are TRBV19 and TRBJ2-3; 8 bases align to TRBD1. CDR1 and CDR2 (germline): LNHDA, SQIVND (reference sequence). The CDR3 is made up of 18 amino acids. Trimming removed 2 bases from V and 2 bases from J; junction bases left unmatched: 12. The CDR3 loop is CASSIQGRGRLFTDTQYF. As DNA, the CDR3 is TGTGCCAGTAGTATACAGGGCAGGGGGCGACTTTTCACAGATACGCAGTATTTT.

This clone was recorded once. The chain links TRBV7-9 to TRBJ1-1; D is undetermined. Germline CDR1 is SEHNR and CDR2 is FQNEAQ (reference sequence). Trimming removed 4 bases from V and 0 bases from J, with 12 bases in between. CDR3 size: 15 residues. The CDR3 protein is CASSSPGRLNTEAFF. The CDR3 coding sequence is TGTGCCAGCAGCTCTCCCGGACGGCTGAACACTGAAGCTTTCTTT.

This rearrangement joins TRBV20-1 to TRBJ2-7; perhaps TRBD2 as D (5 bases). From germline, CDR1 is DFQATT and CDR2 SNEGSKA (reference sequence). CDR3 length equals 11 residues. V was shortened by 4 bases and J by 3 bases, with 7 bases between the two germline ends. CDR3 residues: CSATDYYEQYF. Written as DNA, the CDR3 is TGCAGTGCTACCGACTACTACGAGCAGTACTTC.

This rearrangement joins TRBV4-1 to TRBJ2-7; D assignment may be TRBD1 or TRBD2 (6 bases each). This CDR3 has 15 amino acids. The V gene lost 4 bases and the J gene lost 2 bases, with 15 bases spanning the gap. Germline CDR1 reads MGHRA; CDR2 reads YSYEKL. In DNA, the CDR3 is TGCGCCAGCAGCCCTAGCGAGGACAGAGCCTACGAGCAGTACTTC. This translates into CASSPSEDRAYEQYF.

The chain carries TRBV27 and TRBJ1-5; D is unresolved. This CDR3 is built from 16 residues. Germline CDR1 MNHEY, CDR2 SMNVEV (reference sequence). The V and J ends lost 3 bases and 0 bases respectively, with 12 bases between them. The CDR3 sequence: CASSFRTPYSNQPQHF. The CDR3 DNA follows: TGTGCCAGCAGTTTTCGGACGCCCTATAGCAATCAGCCCCAGCATTTT.

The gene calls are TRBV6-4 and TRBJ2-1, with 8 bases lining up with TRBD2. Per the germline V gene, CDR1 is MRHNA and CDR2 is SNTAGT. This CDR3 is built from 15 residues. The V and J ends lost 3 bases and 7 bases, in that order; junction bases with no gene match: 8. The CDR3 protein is CASSDGLANLNEQFF. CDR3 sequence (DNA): TGTGCCAGCAGTGATGGACTAGCAAATTTGAATGAGCAGTTCTTC.

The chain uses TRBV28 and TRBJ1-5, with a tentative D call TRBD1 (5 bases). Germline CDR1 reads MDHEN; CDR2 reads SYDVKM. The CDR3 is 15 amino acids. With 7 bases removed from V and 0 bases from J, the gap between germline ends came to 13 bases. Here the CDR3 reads CASKHQGGSNQPQHF. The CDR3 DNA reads TGTGCCAGCAAACATCAGGGTGGTAGCAATCAGCCCCAGCATTTT. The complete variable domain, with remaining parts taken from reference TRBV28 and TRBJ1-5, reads DVKVTQSSRYLVKRTGEKVFLECVQDMDHENMFWYRQDPGLGLRLIYFSYDVKMKEKGDIPEGYSVSREKKERFSLILESASTNQTSMYLCASKHQGGSNQPQHFGDGTRLSIL.

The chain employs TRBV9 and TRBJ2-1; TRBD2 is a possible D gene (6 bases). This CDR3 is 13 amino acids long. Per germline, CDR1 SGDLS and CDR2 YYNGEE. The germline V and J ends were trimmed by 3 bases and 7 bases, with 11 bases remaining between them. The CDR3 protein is CASSDGRGNEQFF. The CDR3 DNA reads TGTGCCAGCAGCGACGGGCGGGGTAATGAGCAGTTCTTC.

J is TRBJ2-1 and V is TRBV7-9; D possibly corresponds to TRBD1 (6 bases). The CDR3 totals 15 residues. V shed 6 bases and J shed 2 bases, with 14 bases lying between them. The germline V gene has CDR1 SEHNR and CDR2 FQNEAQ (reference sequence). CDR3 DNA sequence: TGTGCCAGCAGGGACCCCGGGACACCCTACAATGAGCAGTTCTTC. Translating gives CASRDPGTPYNEQFF.

CDR3 sequence (DNA): TGCGCCAGCAGCCCAGATCCCGACAGGGTTTATGAGTACCAGTACTTC. It specifies CASSPDPDRVYEYQYF. The chain has TRBV5-1 and TRBJ2-5, with 7 bases that match TRBD1. The junction had 19 bases not matched to a gene; V was cut back by 4 bases and J by 10 bases. The germline gives CDR1 SGHRS, CDR2 YFSETQ. The CDR3 is made up of 16 amino acids.

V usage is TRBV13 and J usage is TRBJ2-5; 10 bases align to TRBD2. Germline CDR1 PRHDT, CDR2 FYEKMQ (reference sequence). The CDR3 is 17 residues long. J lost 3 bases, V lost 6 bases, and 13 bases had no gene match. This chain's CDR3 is CASRPWGLAGDEETQYF. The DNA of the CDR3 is TGTGCCAGCAGGCCCTGGGGGCTAGCGGGAGACGAAGAGACCCAGTACTTC.